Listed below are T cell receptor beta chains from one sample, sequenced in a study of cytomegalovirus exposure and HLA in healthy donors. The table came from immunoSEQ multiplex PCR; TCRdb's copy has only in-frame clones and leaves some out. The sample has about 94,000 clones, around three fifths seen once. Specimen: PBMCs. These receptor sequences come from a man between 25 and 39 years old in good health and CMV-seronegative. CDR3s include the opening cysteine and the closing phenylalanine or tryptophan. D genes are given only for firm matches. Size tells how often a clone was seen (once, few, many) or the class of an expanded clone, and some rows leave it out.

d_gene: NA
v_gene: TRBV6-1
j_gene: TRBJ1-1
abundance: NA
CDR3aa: CASSEAGRVYTEAFF
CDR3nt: TGTGCCAGCAGTGAAGCGGGGAGGGTTTACACTGAAGCTTTCTTT

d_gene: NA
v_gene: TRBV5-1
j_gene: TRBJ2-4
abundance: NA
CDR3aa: CASSLGSAGAQNIQYF
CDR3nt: TGCGCCAGCAGCTTGGGGAGTGCAGGGGCCCAAAACATTCAGTACTTC

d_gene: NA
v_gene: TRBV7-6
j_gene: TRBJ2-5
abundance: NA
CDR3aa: CASSLDRFREQYF
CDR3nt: TGTGCCAGCAGCTTGGACAGGTTTCGGGAGCAGTACTTC

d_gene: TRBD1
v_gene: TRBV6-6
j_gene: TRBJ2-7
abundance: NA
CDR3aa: CASSYDRDIYF
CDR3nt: TGTGCCAGCAGTTACGACAGGGATATCTACTTC

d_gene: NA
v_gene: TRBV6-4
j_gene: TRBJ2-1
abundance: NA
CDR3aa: CASSATSSYNEQFF
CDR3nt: TGTGCCAGCAGTGCGACTAGCTCCTACAATGAGCAGTTCTTC

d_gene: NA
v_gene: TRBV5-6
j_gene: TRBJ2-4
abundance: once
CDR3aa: CASSPLVSGLAKNIQYF
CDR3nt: TGTGCCAGCAGCCCCTTGGTGAGCGGGCTAGCCAAAAACATTCAGTACTTC

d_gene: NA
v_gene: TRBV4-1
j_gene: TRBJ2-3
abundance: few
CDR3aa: CASSHSNQGRNTDTQYF
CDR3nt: TGCGCCAGCAGCCATTCAAACCAAGGCAGGAACACAGATACGCAGTATTTT

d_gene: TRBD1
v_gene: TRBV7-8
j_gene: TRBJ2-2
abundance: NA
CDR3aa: CASSSQGARNTGELFF
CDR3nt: TGTGCCAGCAGCTCTCAGGGGGCGCGGAACACCGGGGAGCTGTTTTTT

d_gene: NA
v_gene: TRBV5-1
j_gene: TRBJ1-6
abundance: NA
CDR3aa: CASSLVSGANLGSPLHF
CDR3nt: TGCGCCAGCAGCTTGGTATCAGGGGCCAACTTAGGCTCACCCCTCCACTTT

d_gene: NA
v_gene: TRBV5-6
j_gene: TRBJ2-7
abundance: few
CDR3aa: CASSFGGIYEQYF
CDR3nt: TGTGCCAGCAGCTTTGGAGGTATATACGAGCAGTACTTC

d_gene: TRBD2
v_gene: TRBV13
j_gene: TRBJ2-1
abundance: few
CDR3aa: CASSLGGLAGVYNEQFF
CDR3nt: TGTGCCAGCAGCTTAGGCGGACTAGCGGGAGTATACAATGAGCAGTTCTTC

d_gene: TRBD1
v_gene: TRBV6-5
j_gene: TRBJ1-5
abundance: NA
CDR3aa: CASSSTGLNQPQHF
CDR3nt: TGTGCCAGCAGTTCGACAGGGCTAAATCAGCCCCAGCATTTT

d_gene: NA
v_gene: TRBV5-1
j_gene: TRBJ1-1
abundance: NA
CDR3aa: CASSSSGGQTFF
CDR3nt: TGCGCCAGCAGTTCTTCCGGGGGGCAGACTTTCTTT

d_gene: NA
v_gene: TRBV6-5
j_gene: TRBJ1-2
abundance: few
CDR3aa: CASGQQGYNYGYTF
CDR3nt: TGTGCCAGCGGACAACAGGGATACAACTATGGCTACACCTTC

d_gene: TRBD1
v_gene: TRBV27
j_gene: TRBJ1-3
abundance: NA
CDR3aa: CASSTRTGPASGNTIYF
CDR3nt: TGTGCCAGCAGTACCCGGACAGGCCCCGCTTCTGGAAACACCATATATTTT

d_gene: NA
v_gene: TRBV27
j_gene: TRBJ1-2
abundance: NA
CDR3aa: CASSVLWGHQLYGYTF
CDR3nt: TGTGCCAGCAGCGTTCTCTGGGGACACCAACTATATGGCTACACCTTC

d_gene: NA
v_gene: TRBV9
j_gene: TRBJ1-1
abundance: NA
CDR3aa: CASSLTHLNTEAFF
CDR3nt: TGTGCCAGCAGCTTGACACACCTGAACACTGAAGCTTTCTTT

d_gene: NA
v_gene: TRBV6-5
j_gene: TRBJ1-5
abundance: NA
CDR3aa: CASRQGNQPQHF
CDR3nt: TGTGCCAGCAGACAGGGAAATCAGCCCCAGCATTTT

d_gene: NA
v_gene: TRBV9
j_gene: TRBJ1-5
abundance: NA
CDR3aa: CASSVVGDSNQPQHF
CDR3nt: TGTGCCAGCAGCGTAGTAGGGGATAGCAATCAGCCCCAGCATTTT

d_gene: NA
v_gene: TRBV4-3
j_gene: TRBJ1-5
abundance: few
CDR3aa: CASSQDRAGNQPQHF
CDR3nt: TGCGCCAGCAGCCAAGATAGGGCGGGGAATCAGCCCCAGCATTTT

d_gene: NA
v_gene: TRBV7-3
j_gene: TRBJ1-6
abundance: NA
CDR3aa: CASSLTRGNSPLHF
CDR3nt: TGTGCCAGCAGCTTAACTAGGGGAAATTCACCCCTCCACTTT

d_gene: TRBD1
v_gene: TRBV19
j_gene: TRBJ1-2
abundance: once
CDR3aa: CASRGDRASYGYTF
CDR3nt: TGTGCCAGTAGGGGGGACAGGGCGTCCTATGGCTACACCTTC

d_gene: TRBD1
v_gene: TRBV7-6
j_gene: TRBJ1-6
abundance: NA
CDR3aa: CASSLGTGGPSYNSPLHF
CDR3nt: TGTGCCAGCAGCTTAGGCACAGGGGGCCCCTCCTATAATTCACCCCTCCACTTT

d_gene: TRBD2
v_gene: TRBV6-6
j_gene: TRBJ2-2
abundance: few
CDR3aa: CASRGLAGAGELFF
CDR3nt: TGTGCCAGCAGAGGACTAGCGGGAGCCGGGGAGCTGTTTTTT